The sequence of this T cell receptor (beta chain) was determined in a study of T cell responses to AZD1222 COVID-19 vaccine. Study in general: Second doses at about 4 or about 12 weeks were pooled.

CDR3 length equals 14 residues. V dropped 6 bases and J dropped 7; count of bases not matched to a gene: 5. Looked up from germline, CDR1 is KGHSH and CDR2 is LQKENI. TCRdb keeps only in-frame clones here, not all; method: immunoSEQ multiplex PCR. This sample carries some 140,000 clones, 85% to 95% of them seen once, and the ten largest clones take around 3%. Study-level results: The donor cohort was predominantly white British with a female majority, and clonal diversity may have been underestimated. Epitopes outside B.1.351 and B.1.1.7 mutated regions reportedly drew nearly half of spike TCRs. Mapped onto spike, vaccine-associated CD4 TCRs spanned it and were dominant at 160-218 and 743-854.

Comment on this clone: Antigen specificity is unknown.

The sequence derives from an adult in good health. J is TRBJ2-3 and V is TRBV18; the match to TRBD2 covers 12 bases. The specimen was peripheral blood, collected on day 0 of AZD1222 vaccination. The CDR3 DNA sequence: TGTGCCAGCTCTACTAGCGGGGGGCTCCATACGCAGTATTTT. Encoded protein: CASSTSGGLHTQYF.